This is a list of T cell receptor beta chains from one sample in a study of cytomegalovirus exposure and HLA in healthy donors. Using immunoSEQ multiplex PCR, the repertoire was profiled, and TCRdb retains in-frame clones only, with some absent. The data show roughly 130,000 clones, around 80% seen once. The sample was PBMCs. These receptors all stem from a woman aged 45 to 65 in good health and CMV-seropositive. Each CDR3 is given with its conserved first and last residue.

>TRBV5-1
CASSLGGTGINEQYF
>TRBV9
CASSVSAGNYEQYF
>TRBV7-2
CASSKLAGGRVTGELFF
>TRBV6-5
CASKTGATDTQYF
>TRBV7-9
CASSYRPGLSRGEQFF
>TRBV7-3
CASSSNGGAGYEQFF
>TRBV27
CASSLSFVGNTIYF
>TRBV30
CAWREDRASYTF
>TRBV23-1
CASSSPHLSSYNEQFF
>TRBV7-2
CASSLGGLAAGTQYF
>TRBV4-1
CASSQDGQLVWDEQFF
>TRBV6-5
CASSYRGRPYNSPLHF
>TRBV9
CASSVAGTGNYGYTF
>TRBV7-9
CASTPGPERDRGLVNEQFF